Only one count was recorded for the clone carrying this TCR beta chain. TCRdb's copy holds only in-frame clones and misses some; the assay was immunoSEQ multiplex PCR. The data contain 69,000 or so clones, approximately 80% of them singletons. V was clipped by 6 bases and J by 4 bases, with 18 bases between them. From germline, CDR1 is ENHRY and CDR2 SYGVKD. There are 15 residues in the CDR3. This record belongs to a study of blood T cell repertoires in COVID-19. Study as a whole: T cells, B-cell-depleted T cells, or PBMCs supplied cDNA or gDNA.

What was sequenced was peripheral blood. The TCR sequence derives from a woman aged 80 or over with active or convalescent COVID-19. The chain employs TRBV10-3 and TRBJ1-2; D is unclear. CDR3 in amino acids: CAIRRSEGMGYGYTF. CDR3 DNA: TGTGCCATCAGAAGATCGGAGGGAATGGGCTATGGCTACACCTTC.